This record looks at one TCR beta chain sequence and its context. Germline V gives CDR1 SQVTM, CDR2 ANQGSEA. The CDR3 is 14 residues long. Losses at the gene ends were 3 bases for V and 1 base for J; bases not matched to a gene: 5. TCRdb re-derived calls from the RT-PCR reads in MiXCR, one entry per CDR3 protein. The sample consists of approximately 720,000 distinct CDR3 sequences, 14% of them appearing once. Sequencing input: memory CD4+ T cells from blood. This chain joins TRBV29-1 and TRBJ1-1; 7 bases align to TRBD1. The TCR originated in a female donor in good health, serving as a healthy control. The CDR3 is CSVDRAGGNTEAFF. In DNA, the CDR3 is TGCAGCGTTGATAGGGCAGGGGGGAACACTGAAGCTTTCTTT.